This TCR beta chain stems from a study of shared clonotypes between healthy human individuals. For the study at large: The donor group consisted of a couple of women and a few men, aged 18 to 49.

Study-level findings and limits: Some naive CD4 clonotypes, around 5%, turned up in common across several donors. Naive subsets tended to show greater estimated richness than memory subsets.

Sorted-subset replicate PCRs used around 200 ng of genomic DNA. This amount corresponded to 33,000 or so T cell genomes. Sequenced by immunoSEQ multiplex PCR; TCRdb stores in-frame clones only, minus some. The profile shows approximately 740,000 clones, less than 85% of them singletons. With regard to this clone: What it binds is unknown.

This clonotype was obtained from a woman aged 25 to 39 in good health. Material for sequencing was memory CD4+ T cells sorted from blood. As for subset: CD45RA-negative fraction.

CDR3 nucleotide sequence: TGTGCCAGCAACCCCCAAGGACTAGCGGGAGGCGAGCAGTACTTC. Amino acid sequence: CASNPQGLAGGEQYF. J is TRBJ2-7 and V is TRBV7-2; 14 bases are a match to TRBD2. CDR1 is SGHTA and CDR2 is FQGNSA in the germline V gene. V was clipped by 7 bases and J by 6 bases; unmatched bases: 8. The CDR3 contains 15 residues.